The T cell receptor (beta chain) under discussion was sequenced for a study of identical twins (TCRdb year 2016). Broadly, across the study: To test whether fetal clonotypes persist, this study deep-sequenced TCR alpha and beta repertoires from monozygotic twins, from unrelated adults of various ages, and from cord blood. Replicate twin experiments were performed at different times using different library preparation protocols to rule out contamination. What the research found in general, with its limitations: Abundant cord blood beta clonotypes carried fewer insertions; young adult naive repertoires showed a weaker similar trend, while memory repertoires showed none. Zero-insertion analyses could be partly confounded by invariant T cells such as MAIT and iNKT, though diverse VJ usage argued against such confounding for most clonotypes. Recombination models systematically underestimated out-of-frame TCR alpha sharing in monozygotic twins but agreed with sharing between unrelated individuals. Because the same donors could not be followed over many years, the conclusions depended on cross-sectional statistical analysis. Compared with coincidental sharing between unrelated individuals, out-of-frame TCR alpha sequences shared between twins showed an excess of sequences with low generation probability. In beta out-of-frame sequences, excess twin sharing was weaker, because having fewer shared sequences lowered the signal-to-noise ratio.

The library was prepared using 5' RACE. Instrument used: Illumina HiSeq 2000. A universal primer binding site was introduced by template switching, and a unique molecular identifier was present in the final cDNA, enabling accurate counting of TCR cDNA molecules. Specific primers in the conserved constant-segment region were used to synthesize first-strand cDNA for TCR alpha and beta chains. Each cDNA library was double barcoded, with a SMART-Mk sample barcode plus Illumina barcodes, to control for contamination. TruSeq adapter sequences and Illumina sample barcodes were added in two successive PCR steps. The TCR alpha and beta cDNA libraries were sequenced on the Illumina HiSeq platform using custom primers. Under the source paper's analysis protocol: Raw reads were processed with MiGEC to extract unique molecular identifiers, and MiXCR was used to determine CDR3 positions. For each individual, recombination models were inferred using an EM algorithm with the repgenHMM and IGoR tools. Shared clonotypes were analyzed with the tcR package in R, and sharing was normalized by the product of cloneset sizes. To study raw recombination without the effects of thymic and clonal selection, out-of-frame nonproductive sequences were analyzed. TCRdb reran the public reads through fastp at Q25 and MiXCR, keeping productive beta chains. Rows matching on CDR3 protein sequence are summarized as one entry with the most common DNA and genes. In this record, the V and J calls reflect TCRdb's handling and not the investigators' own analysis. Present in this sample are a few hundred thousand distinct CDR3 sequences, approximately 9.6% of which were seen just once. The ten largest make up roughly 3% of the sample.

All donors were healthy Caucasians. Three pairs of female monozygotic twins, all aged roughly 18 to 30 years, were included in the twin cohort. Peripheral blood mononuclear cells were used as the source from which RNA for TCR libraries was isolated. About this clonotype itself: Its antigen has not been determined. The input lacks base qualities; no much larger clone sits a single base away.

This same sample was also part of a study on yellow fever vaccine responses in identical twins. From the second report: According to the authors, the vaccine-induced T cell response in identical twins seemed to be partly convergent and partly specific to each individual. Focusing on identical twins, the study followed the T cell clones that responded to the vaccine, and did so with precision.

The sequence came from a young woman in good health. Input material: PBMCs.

The DNA is as follows: TGTGCCAGCAGCCAAGATTACGTAGCCTACGAGCAGTACTTC. This is translated as CASSQDYVAYEQYF. The V and J segments used are TRBV14 and TRBJ2-7; the D gene is not confidently resolved. V lost 0 bases and J lost 2 bases; the stretch between them is 8 bases long. Including cysteine and phenylalanine, the CDR3 has 14 amino acids. CDR3 DNA only is kept here, 42 bases in frame from base 1. The germline V gene encodes CDR1 SGHDN and CDR2 FVKESK.